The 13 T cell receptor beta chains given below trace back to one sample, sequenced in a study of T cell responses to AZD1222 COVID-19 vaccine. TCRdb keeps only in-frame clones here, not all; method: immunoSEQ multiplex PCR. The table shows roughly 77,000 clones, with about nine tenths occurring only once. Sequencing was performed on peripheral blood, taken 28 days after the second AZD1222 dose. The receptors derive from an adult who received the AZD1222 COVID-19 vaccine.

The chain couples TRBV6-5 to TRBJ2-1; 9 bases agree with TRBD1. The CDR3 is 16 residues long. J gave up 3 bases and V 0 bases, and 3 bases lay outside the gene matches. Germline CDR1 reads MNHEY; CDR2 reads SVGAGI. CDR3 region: CASSYSRTGDYNEQFF. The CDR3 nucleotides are TGTGCCAGCAGTTACTCTAGGACAGGGGACTACAATGAGCAGTTCTTC.

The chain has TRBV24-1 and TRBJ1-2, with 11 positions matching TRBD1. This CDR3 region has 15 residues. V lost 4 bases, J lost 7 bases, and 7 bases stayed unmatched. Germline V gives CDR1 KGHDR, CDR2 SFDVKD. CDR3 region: CATSEPGQGEGGYTF. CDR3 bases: TGTGCCACCAGTGAACCGGGACAGGGGGAGGGTGGCTACACCTTC.

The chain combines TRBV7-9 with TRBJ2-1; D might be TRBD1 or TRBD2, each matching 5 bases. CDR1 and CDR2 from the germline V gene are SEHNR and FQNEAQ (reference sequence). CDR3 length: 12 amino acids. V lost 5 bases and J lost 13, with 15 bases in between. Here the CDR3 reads CASSPNEGYQFF. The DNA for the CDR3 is TGTGCCAGCAGCCCAAACGAGGGGTACCAGTTCTTC.

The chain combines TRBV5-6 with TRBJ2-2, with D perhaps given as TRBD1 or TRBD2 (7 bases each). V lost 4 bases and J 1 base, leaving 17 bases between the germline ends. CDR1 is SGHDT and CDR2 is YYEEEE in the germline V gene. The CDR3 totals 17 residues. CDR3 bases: TGTGCCAGCAGCCCAGTACAGGGGAGGGAGAACACCGGGGAGCTGTTTTTT. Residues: CASSPVQGRENTGELFF.

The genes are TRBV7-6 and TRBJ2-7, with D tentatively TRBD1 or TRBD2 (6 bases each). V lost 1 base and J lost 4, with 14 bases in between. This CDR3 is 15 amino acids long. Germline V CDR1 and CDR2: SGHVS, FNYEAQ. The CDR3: CASSLDRGGRYEQYF. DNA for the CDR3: TGTGCCAGCAGCTTAGACCGAGGGGGGAGATACGAGCAGTACTTC.

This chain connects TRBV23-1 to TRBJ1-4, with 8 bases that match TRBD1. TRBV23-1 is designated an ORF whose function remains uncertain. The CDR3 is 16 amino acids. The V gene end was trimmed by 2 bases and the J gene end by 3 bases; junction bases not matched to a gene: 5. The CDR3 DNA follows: TGCGCCAGCAGTCAACGACAGGGGTTTCCTAATGAAAAACTGTTTTTT. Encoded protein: CASSQRQGFPNEKLFF.

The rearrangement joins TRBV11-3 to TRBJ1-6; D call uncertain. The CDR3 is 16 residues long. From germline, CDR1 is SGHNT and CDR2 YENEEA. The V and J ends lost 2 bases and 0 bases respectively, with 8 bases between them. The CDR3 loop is CASSLFVSSYNSPLHF. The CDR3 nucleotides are TGTGCCAGCAGCTTATTCGTCAGCTCCTATAATTCACCCCTCCACTTT.

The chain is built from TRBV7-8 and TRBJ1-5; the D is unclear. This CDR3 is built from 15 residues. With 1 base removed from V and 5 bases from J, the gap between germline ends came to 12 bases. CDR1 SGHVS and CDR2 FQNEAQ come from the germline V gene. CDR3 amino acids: CASSLGGPGYQPQHF. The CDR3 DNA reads TGTGCCAGCAGCTTAGGAGGGCCTGGCTATCAGCCCCAGCATTTT.

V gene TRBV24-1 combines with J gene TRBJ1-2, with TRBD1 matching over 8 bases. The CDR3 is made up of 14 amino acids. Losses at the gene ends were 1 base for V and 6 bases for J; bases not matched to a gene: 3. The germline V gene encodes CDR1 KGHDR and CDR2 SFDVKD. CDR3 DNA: TGTGCCACCAGTGATTTCCGGGGACAGGATGGCTACACCTTC. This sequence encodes CATSDFRGQDGYTF.

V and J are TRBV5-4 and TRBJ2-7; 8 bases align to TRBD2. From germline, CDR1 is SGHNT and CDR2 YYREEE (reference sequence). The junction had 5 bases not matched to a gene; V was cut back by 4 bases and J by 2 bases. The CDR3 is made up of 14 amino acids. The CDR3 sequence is CASSRSGNPYEQYF. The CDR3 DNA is TGTGCCAGCAGCCGTAGCGGGAATCCCTACGAGCAGTACTTC.

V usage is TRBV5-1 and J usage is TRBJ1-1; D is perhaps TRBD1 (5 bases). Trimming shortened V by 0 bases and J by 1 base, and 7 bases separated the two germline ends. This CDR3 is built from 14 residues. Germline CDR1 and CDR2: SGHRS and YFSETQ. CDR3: CASSLGGANTEAFF. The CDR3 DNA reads TGCGCCAGCAGCTTGGGCGGGGCGAACACTGAAGCTTTCTTT.

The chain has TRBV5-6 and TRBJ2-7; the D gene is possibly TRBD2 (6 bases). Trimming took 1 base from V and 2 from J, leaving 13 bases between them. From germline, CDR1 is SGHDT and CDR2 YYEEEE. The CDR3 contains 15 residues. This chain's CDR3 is CASSLNGGGTYEQYF. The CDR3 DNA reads TGTGCCAGCAGCTTGAATGGGGGAGGAACCTACGAGCAGTACTTC.

CDR3 sequence: CASSESAVSYEQYF. The CDR3 region has the DNA TGTGCCAGCAGCGAGTCGGCGGTATCCTACGAGCAGTACTTC. The chain carries TRBV11-3 and TRBJ2-7; D not resolved. The V end was cut by 5 bases, the J end by 1 base, with 12 bases between. CDR1 and CDR2 from the germline V gene are SGHNT and YENEEA. CDR3 length: 14 residues.